This T cell receptor (beta chain) was sequenced in a study of vaccination effects on CD4 cells after COVID-19. Overall study results and limits: Convalescent post-vaccine spike-reactive clones were mostly newly vaccine-induced.

Germline-derived CDR1 and CDR2 are SGHRS and YFSETQ. The length of the CDR3 is 17 residues. V lost 0 bases and J lost 3; bases outside the gene matches: 5. With regard to this clone: Its antigen is as yet unknown.

Data came from immunoSEQ multiplex PCR; TCRdb stores just in-frame clones and leaves some out. This table holds fewer than 15,000 clones, approximately 70% found once. Using viral peptide pools, the ViraFEST assay grew out antigen-specific CD4+ T cells prior to sequencing. The culture ran for 10 days before CD4+ T cells were isolated. Convalescent patients had PCR-confirmed SARS-CoV-2 infection between March and December 2020. Participants received two doses of either the BNT162b2 or mRNA-1273 vaccine. Sequenced material: CD4+ T cells from PBMCs cultured with HCoV-NL63 spike peptides, taken after COVID-19 vaccination. The receptor comes from a human donor who had a prior SARS-CoV-2 infection. V gene TRBV5-1 combines with J gene TRBJ2-3, with 12 nucleotides matching TRBD2. CDR3 nucleotide sequence: TGCGCCAGCAGCTTGGGGCTAGCGGGGGGGCTGACAGATACGCAGTATTTT. Amino acids: CASSLGLAGGLTDTQYF. The full variable domain, in which reference TRBV5-1 and TRBJ2-3 provide the parts outside the CDR3, is KAGVTQTPRYLIKTRGQQVTLSCSPISGHRSVSWYQQTPGQGLQFLFEYFSETQRNKGNFPGRFSGRQFSNSRSEMNVSTLELGDSALYLCASSLGLAGGLTDTQYFGPGTRLTVL.